This T cell receptor (beta chain) is from a study of cytomegalovirus exposure and HLA in healthy donors. Findings and caveats of the study: Cytomegalovirus association was listed for under 200 TCR beta chains. Across all donors, roughly uniform sequencing depth was an assumption of the presence/absence analyses.

It was with 60 Vbeta and 13 Jbeta primers that the PCR ran. In the original processing: Unique TCR beta chains numbered roughly 80 million in a later analysis, with approximately 10 million shared. Profiled with immunoSEQ multiplex PCR; TCRdb holds only in-frame clones, not every one. From that table come the V and J calls and clone size; the DNA was used to work out D and trimming. The data contain roughly 100,000 clones, roughly 15% of them seen just once; the ten biggest clones take up 0.8% to 0.95%. The V end lost 0 bases, the J end lost 7 bases, and 11 bases lay between the germline ends. Germline V gene sequence: CDR1 SGHRS, CDR2 YFSETQ. The CDR3 consists of 15 residues. This clone turned up a few times. The antigen remains undetermined. Sampled while nominally healthy, donors likely had unrecorded immune exposures.

The sequence was obtained from a female donor in good health and CMV-seronegative. The genes are TRBV5-1 and TRBJ1-6; possibly TRBD1 for D (6 bases). Specimen: PBMCs. CDR3: CASSLAGQPNSPLHF. The CDR3 nucleotides are TGCGCCAGCAGCTTGGCCGGACAGCCAAATTCACCCCTCCACTTT.